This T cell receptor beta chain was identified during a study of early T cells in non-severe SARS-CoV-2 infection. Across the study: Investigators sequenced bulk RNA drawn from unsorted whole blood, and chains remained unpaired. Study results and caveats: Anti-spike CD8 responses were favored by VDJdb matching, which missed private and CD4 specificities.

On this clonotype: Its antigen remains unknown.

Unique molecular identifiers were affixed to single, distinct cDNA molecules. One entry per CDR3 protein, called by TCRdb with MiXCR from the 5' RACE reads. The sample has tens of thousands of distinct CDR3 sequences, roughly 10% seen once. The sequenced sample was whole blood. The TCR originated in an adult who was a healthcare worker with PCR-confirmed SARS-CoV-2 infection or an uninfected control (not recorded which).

CDR3 amino acids: CASSLGTGGYTF. CDR3 nucleotides: TGTGCCAGCAGCTTGGGGACAGGTGGCTACACCTTC. This rearrangement joins TRBV5-6 to TRBJ1-2; 7 positions match TRBD1. Trimming took 0 bases from V and 7 from J; bases not matched to a gene: 0. CDR1 and CDR2 (germline): SGHDT, YYEEEE. The CDR3 is made up of 12 amino acids.